A single sample gave rise to the 14 T cell receptor beta chains below, sequenced in a study of T-cell reconstitution after alpha-beta-depleted transplantation in children. Using unique molecular identifiers, the investigators prepared the TCRbeta library. TCRdb reprocessed the PCR reads via MiXCR and lists one record per CDR3 protein. The sample has about a million distinct CDR3 sequences; about 29% are singletons. Sequenced material: PBMCs, mostly from graft donor cells, taken 360 days after TCRalphabeta/CD19-depleted stem cell transplant. All receptors come from a boy younger than two who had a stem cell transplant for SCID, so the T cells may come from the graft donor.

This clonotype was counted once. The chain links TRBV5-1 to TRBJ1-5; 9 bases match TRBD1. Germline V gene lookup returns CDR1 SGHRS and CDR2 YFSETQ. The CDR3 loop spans 15 amino acids. J gave up 4 bases and V 0 bases, and 2 bases lay outside the gene matches. Here the CDR3 DNA reads TGCGCCAGCAGCTTGGACGACAGGGGGAATCAGCCCCAGCATTTT. This gives the protein CASSLDDRGNQPQHF.

V usage is TRBV5-4 and J usage is TRBJ2-7, with a tentative D call TRBD2 (5 bases). The CDR3 is 16 amino acids. Germline values: CDR1 SGHNT, CDR2 YYREEE (reference sequence). Trimming cost V 5 bases and J 1 base, with 19 bases left between them. The CDR3 is CASSDYSSITSYEQYF. The CDR3 bases are TGTGCCAGCAGTGACTACAGTAGTATAACGTCCTACGAGCAGTACTTC.

V is TRBV28 and J is TRBJ1-5; D is ambiguous. The CDR3 has 13 residues. Per germline, CDR1 MDHEN and CDR2 SYDVKM. Trimming shortened V by 6 bases and J by 3 bases, and 9 bases separated the two germline ends. Here the CDR3 reads CASSLINNQPQHF. The DNA for the CDR3 is TGTGCCAGCAGCCTAATAAACAATCAGCCCCAGCATTTT.

This CDR3 is CASSQVILYEQYF. CDR3 DNA sequence: TGCGCCAGCAGCCAAGTGATCCTCTACGAGCAGTACTTC. The chain recombines TRBV4-1 with TRBJ2-7; no clear D. The V gene's germline CDR1 is MGHRA and CDR2 YSYEKL. With 1 base removed from V and 3 bases from J, the gap between germline ends came to 7 bases. This CDR3 is built from 13 residues.

The V gene is TRBV5-1, the J gene TRBJ1-1; D call uncertain. Trimming took 5 bases from V and 1 from J, leaving 12 bases between them. This CDR3 has 14 amino acids. Germline CDR1 reads SGHRS; CDR2 reads YFSETQ. The CDR3: CASSLEFRNTEAFF. The CDR3 DNA follows: TGCGCCAGCAGTCTTGAGTTTAGGAACACTGAAGCTTTCTTT.

There are a few counts of this clonotype. The V and J genes are TRBV7-2 and TRBJ2-7, with D hard to call. The germline gives CDR1 SGHTA, CDR2 FQGNSA. The V gene lost 1 base and the J gene lost 4 bases, with 17 bases spanning the gap. The CDR3 totals 16 residues. CDR3 sequence reads: CASSLGIGPPLYEQYF. The DNA of the CDR3 is TGTGCCAGCAGCTTAGGCATAGGACCTCCACTTTACGAGCAGTACTTC. Using reference TRBV7-2 and TRBJ2-7 for the parts outside the CDR3, the full variable domain is GAGVSQSPSNKVTEKGKDVELRCDPISGHTALYWYRQSLGQGLEFLIYFQGNSAPDKSGLPSDRFSAERTGGSVSTLTIQRTQQEDSAVYLCASSLGIGPPLYEQYFGPGTRLTVT.

This chain links TRBV7-2 with TRBJ1-1; D is unresolved. V lost 7 bases and J 1 base, leaving 7 bases between the germline ends. There are 12 residues in the CDR3. CDR1 SGHTA and CDR2 FQGNSA come from the germline V gene. The DNA for the CDR3 is TGTGCCAGCAAACTGGGGAACACTGAAGCTTTCTTT. This codes for CASKLGNTEAFF. Based on the CDR3 plus reference TRBV7-2 and TRBJ1-1, the full variable domain is GAGVSQSPSNKVTEKGKDVELRCDPISGHTALYWYRQSLGQGLEFLIYFQGNSAPDKSGLPSDRFSAERTGGSVSTLTIQRTQQEDSAVYLCASKLGNTEAFFGQGTRLTVV.

Written as DNA, the CDR3 is TGTGCCAGCAGCCAAGGGCTTGAGTCTGAAGCTTTCTTT. The encoded protein is CASSQGLESEAFF. J is TRBJ1-1 and V is TRBV4-2, with unresolved D. From germline, CDR1 is LGHNA and CDR2 YNFKEQ. Trimming took 1 base from V and 6 from J, leaving 9 bases between them. The length of the CDR3 is 13 residues.

This rearrangement joins TRBV20-1 to TRBJ1-1, with no clear D. The germline V gene has CDR1 DFQATT and CDR2 SNEGSKA (reference sequence). The CDR3 contains 13 residues. Trimming took 6 bases from V and 3 from J, leaving 14 bases between them. The DNA of the CDR3 is TGCAGTGCAACCGGGCCCGCGGACACTGAAGCTTTCTTT. It encodes CSATGPADTEAFF.

V and J are TRBV7-2 and TRBJ2-7; 8 bases agree with TRBD2. CDR3 length equals 17 residues. V lost 1 base, J lost 2 bases, and 10 bases stayed unmatched. Germline CDR1 and CDR2: SGHTA and FQGNSA. This CDR3 is CASSLVVSGGRTYEQYF. As DNA, the CDR3 is TGTGCCAGCAGCTTAGTGGTTTCCGGCGGGAGGACCTACGAGCAGTACTTC.

The chain has TRBV10-3 and TRBJ2-2, with no clear D. Germline CDR1 is ENHRY and CDR2 is SYGVKD. V lost 3 bases, J lost 0 bases, and 8 bases lay in between. The CDR3 consists of 15 residues. CDR3 protein: CAISEGRANTGELFF. As DNA, the CDR3 is TGTGCCATCAGTGAAGGCAGAGCGAACACCGGGGAGCTGTTTTTT.

This chain joins TRBV20-1 and TRBJ1-2; 9 bases align to TRBD1. With V trimmed by 8 bases and J by 4 bases, 5 bases remained unmatched. Germline CDR1 and CDR2: DFQATT and SNEGSKA (reference sequence). The CDR3 consists of 12 residues. In DNA form, the CDR3 reads TGCAGTTCCGGACAGGGGCTCTATGGCTACACCTTC. Translated: CSSGQGLYGYTF.

In DNA form, the CDR3 reads TGCGCCAGCAGAGTTGACAGGTATAGCAATCAGCCCCAGCATTTT. Translated: CASRVDRYSNQPQHF. The chain is built from TRBV4-3 and TRBJ1-5, with a weak D call TRBD1 (6 bases). Germline CDR1 LGHNA, CDR2 YSLEER. The CDR3 has 15 residues. V was clipped by 6 bases and J by 0 bases, with 12 bases between them.

The chain is built from TRBV2 and TRBJ1-3; a weak D match, TRBD1 (5 bases). Trimming left V 6 bases short and J 5 bases short, with 17 bases between. The CDR3 is made up of 15 amino acids. Germline loops: CDR1 SNHLY, CDR2 FYNNEI. The CDR3 nucleotides are TGTGCCAGCAGCGTAGACAGTCGCCCCAGAAACACCATATATTTT. It yields the protein CASSVDSRPRNTIYF.